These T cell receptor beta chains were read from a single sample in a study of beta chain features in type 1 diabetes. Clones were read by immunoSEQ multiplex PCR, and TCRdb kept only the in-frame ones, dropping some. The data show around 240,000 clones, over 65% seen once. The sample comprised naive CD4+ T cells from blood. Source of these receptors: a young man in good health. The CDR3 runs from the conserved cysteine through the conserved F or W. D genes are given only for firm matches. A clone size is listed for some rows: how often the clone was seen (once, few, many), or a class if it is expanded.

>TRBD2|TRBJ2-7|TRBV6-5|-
CASGRGVRGDEQYF
TGTGCCAGCGGACGGGGAGTCCGGGGGGACGAGCAGTACTTC
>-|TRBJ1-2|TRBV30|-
CAWSPLSGYDGYTF
TGTGCCTGGAGCCCTCTGTCGGGATACGATGGCTACACCTTC
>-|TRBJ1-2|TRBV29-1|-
CSVQGNGYTF
TGCAGCGTACAGGGAAATGGCTACACCTTC
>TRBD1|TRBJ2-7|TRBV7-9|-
CASSLGTGSYEQYF
TGTGCCAGCAGCTTAGGGACAGGCTCCTACGAGCAGTACTTC
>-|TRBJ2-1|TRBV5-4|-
CASSFPGGVATHNEQFF
TGTGCCAGCAGCTTCCCGGGTGGGGTAGCGACCCACAATGAGCAGTTCTTC
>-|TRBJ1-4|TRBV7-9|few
CASKRFNEKLFF
TGTGCCAGCAAGCGGTTCAACGAAAAACTGTTTTTT
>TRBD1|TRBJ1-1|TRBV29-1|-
CSVVGQRENTEAFF
TGCAGCGTTGTGGGACAGCGAGAGAACACTGAAGCTTTCTTT
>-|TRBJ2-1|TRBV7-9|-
CASSLAPGAPYNEQFF
TGTGCCAGCAGCTTAGCGCCGGGAGCACCCTACAATGAGCAGTTCTTC
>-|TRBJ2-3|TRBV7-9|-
CASSRHRDRTDTQYF
TGTGCCAGCAGCCGCCACAGGGACCGCACAGATACGCAGTATTTT
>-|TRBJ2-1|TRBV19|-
CASSTLGTNEQFF
TGTGCCAGTAGTACCCTAGGTACGAATGAGCAGTTCTTC
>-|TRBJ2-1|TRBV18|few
CASSLLRGNEQFF
TGTGCCAGCTCACTTCTCCGGGGGAATGAGCAGTTCTTC
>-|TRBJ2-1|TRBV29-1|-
CSVGGGTHNEQFF
TGCAGCGTTGGCGGCGGGACCCACAATGAGCAGTTCTTC
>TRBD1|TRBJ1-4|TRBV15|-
CATRLGQGNEKLFF
TGTGCCACCAGACTGGGACAGGGAAATGAAAAACTGTTTTTT
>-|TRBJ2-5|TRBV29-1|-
CSASGRTSGTQYF
TGCAGCGCCTCGGGACGGACCTCAGGTACCCAGTACTTC
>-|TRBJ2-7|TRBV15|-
CATSRDRGLSYEQYF
TGTGCCACCAGCAGAGATCGAGGACTCTCCTACGAGCAGTACTTC
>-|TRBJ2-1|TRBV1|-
CTSSQGPNEQFF
TGCACCAGCAGCCAAGGGCCCAATGAGCAGTTCTTC
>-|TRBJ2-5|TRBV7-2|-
CASRDGGAETQYF
TGTGCCAGCAGAGATGGAGGGGCAGAGACCCAGTACTTC
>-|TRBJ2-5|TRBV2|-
CASSQDGGGETQYF
TGTGCCAGCAGCCAAGACGGCGGCGGGGAGACCCAGTACTTC
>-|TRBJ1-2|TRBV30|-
CAWSEGRDGSSYTF
TGTGCCTGGAGTGAAGGCCGGGATGGCTCTTCCTACACCTTC
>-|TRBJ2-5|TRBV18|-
CASSPGLRETQYF
TGTGCCAGCTCACCAGGGCTTCGAGAGACCCAGTACTTC
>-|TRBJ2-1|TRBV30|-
CAWSGASREYNEQFF
TGTGCCTGGAGTGGGGCATCCCGTGAGTACAATGAGCAGTTCTTC
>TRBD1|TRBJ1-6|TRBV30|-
CAWSGQGNSPLHF
TGTGCCTGGAGCGGACAGGGTAATTCACCCCTCCACTTT
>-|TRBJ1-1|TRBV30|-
CAWRDVMNTEAFF
TGTGCCTGGAGGGACGTCATGAACACTGAAGCTTTCTTT
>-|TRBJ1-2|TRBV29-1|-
CSVEDASGGYTF
TGCAGCGTTGAAGATGCGTCAGGTGGCTACACCTTC
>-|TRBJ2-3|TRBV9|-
CASSPLGDTQYF
TGTGCCAGCAGCCCCTTGGGAGATACGCAGTATTTT
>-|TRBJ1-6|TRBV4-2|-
CASREGENSPLHF
TGTGCCAGCAGAGAGGGAGAGAATTCACCCCTCCACTTT
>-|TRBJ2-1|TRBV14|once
CASSLIHPREQFF
TGTGCCAGCAGCCTGATCCATCCCCGGGAGCAGTTCTTC
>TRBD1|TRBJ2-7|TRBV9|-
CASSVATGPSGEQYF
TGTGCCAGCAGCGTGGCGACAGGGCCCTCGGGTGAGCAGTACTTC
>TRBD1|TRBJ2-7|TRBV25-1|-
CASDRGYEQYF
TGTGCCAGCGACAGGGGGTACGAGCAGTACTTC
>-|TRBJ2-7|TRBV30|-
CAWSVLSAGLAEQYF
TGTGCCTGGAGTGTACTTTCGGCGGGCTTGGCCGAGCAGTACTTC
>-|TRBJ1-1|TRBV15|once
CATSRGNTLILNTEAFF
TGTGCCACCAGCAGAGGGAACACCCTTATACTGAACACTGAAGCTTTCTTT
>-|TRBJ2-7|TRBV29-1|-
CSVGRGITYEQYF
TGCAGCGTTGGCAGGGGAATAACCTACGAGCAGTACTTC
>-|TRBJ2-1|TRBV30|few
CAWSEGDEQFF
TGTGCCTGGAGTGAGGGGGATGAGCAGTTCTTC
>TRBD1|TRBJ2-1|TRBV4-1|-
CASSPRQGVLSYNEQFF
TGCGCCAGCAGCCCTCGACAGGGCGTACTATCCTACAATGAGCAGTTCTTC
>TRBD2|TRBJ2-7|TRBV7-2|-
CASSSWTSGNYEQYF
TGTGCCAGCAGCTCCTGGACTAGCGGGAACTACGAGCAGTACTTC
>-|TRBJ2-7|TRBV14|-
CASSQRRVPSYEQYF
TGTGCCAGCAGCCAGCGGCGGGTACCCTCCTACGAGCAGTACTTC
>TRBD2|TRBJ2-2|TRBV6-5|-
CASSPGLAPGELFF
TGTGCCAGCAGCCCCGGACTAGCCCCCGGGGAGCTGTTTTTT
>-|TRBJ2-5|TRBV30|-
CAWSSHFQETQYF
TGTGCCTGGAGTTCACACTTCCAAGAGACCCAGTACTTC
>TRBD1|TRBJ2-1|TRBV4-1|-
CASRQAGTGRGNEQFF
TGCGCCAGCAGACAAGCGGGGACAGGGAGAGGCAATGAGCAGTTCTTC
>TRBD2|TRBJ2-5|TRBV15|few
CATSRTQREGRETQYF
TGTGCCACCAGCAGAACTCAGCGGGAGGGGAGAGAGACCCAGTACTTC
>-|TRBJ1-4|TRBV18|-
CASSPPGGSEKLFF
TGTGCCAGCTCACCACCGGGAGGGAGTGAAAAACTGTTTTTT
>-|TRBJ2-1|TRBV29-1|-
CSVARASYNEQFF
TGCAGCGTTGCCCGTGCGTCCTACAATGAGCAGTTCTTC
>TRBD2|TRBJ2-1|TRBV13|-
CASSWLAGVDNEQFF
TGTGCCAGCAGCTGGCTAGCGGGGGTCGACAATGAGCAGTTCTTC
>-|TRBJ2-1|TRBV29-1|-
CSVLWTFSSYNEQFF
TGCAGCGTTCTATGGACTTTCAGCTCCTACAATGAGCAGTTCTTC
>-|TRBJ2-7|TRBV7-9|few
CASSWVSYEQYF
TGTGCCAGCAGCTGGGTCTCCTACGAGCAGTACTTC